This T cell receptor (beta chain) is from a study of shared clonotypes between healthy human individuals. In the case of this clone: The sample has other DNA sequences that encode this CDR3 too.

This table comes from immunoSEQ multiplex PCR, and its TCRdb copy is limited to in-frame clones, with some not included. The table has roughly 2.4 million clones, approximately 96% seen once; the top ten hold 0.13%. This CDR3 has 12 amino acids. The germline V and J ends were trimmed by 4 bases and 0 bases, with 7 bases remaining between them. CDR1 SQVTM and CDR2 ANQGSEA come from the germline V gene. The sample taken for sequencing was naive CD4+ T cells sorted from blood. The sample's subset: CD45RA+ positively selected. The sequence was obtained from a man aged 18-30 years in good health. J is TRBJ2-7 and V is TRBV29-1, with a weak D call TRBD1 (6 bases). In nucleotides, the CDR3 is TGCAGCGTTGTGACAGGCTCCTACGAGCAGTACTTC. Its translation is CSVVTGSYEQYF.